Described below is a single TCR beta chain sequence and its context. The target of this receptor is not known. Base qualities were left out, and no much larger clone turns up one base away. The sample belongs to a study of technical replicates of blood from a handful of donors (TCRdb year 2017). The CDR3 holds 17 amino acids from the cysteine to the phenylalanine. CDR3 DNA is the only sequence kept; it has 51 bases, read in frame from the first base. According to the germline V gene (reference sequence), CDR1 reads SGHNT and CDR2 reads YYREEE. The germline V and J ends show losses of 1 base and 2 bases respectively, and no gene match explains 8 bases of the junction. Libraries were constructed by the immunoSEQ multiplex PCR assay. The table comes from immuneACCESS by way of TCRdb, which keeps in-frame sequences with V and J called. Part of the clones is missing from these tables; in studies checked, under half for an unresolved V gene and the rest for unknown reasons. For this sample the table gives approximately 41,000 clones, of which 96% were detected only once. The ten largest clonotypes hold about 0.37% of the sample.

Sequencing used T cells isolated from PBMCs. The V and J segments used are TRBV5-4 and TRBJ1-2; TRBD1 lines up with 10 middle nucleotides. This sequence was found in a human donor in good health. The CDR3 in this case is CASSLSPGQGINYGYTF. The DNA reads TGTGCCAGCAGCTTGTCCCCGGGACAGGGGATCAACTATGGCTACACCTTC.